This T cell receptor beta chain derives from a study of blood T cell repertoires in COVID-19 (dated by TCRdb to about 2020). General notes on the study: Samples covering the acute and convalescent phases of COVID-19 were provided by collaborators in the United States, Italy and Spain. The material from the prospective study consisted of cDNA or gDNA derived from T cells, B-cell-depleted T cells, or PBMCs. Deeply sampled blood TCRbeta repertoires from subjects exposed to, actively infected with, or recovered from COVID-19 were included in the dataset. The repertoires were released in a freely available public database intended as a resource for research on the immune response to SARS-CoV-2. Samples came from the ongoing ImmuneRACE study (first 160 participants) plus 1,254 subjects from 6 global collaborators. Nearly every sample came with metadata listing a de-identified subject ID, COVID-19 status, age in years and sex. Where available, HLA class I and class II types were taken from metadata supplied by the sample provider and were not determined by assay-based typing.

What the authors observed across the whole study: How much clinical and demographic metadata was included differed by source and by participant, and the metadata was provided uncurated.

One collaborating source in Seattle enrolled patients during active infection and followed them longitudinally through the course of disease. Each collaborating institution followed its own protocols to collect whole blood in K2EDTA tubes. For TCRbeta analysis, collaborators shipped samples as frozen whole blood, isolated PBMCs, or DNA extracted from either of those sample types. Notes on this clone: Its binding antigen is unknown. No base quality values were provided; no much bigger clone lies one nucleotide off.

TCRbeta CDR3 regions were amplified from genomic DNA using the immunoSEQ Assay, a bias-controlled multiplex PCR. The original methods were these. The number of nucleated cells in each sample was estimated by amplification of reference gene primers within the assay. Sequence reads were collapsed and filtered to measure the absolute abundance of every unique TCRbeta CDR3 rearrangement. For each sample, productive Simpson clonality was calculated as the square root of Simpson's diversity index across productive rearrangements. TCRdb's version of the immuneACCESS table is confined to in-frame rearrangements and falls short of the full clone set. An unresolved V gene accounts for under half of the shortfall where checked; the remainder is of unknown origin. From that table come the V and J calls and clone size; the DNA was used to work out D and trimming. Counted in this sample were almost 400,000 clones; around 87% of them appeared once. The ten largest clones represent approximately 2.4% of the sample.

The specimen was peripheral blood. The source of this sequence is a woman aged 60-70 years with COVID-19, enrolled during active disease.

The sequenced DNA is TGCGCCAGCAGCCAAGAGACCCGCGGACATTGGGGCTACACCTTC. Translated, it gives CASSQETRGHWGYTF. This receptor chain uses TRBV4-1 and TRBJ1-2; TRBD1 is possibly the D segment (5 matching bases). Via the germline V gene, CDR1 is MGHRA and CDR2 YSYEKL. The germline ends are 16 bases apart after V is trimmed by 0 bases and J by 8 bases. The CDR3 runs 15 amino acids, cysteine and phenylalanine included. Just the 45-base CDR3 DNA is kept, in frame starting at base 1.